The sequence of this T cell receptor (beta chain) was determined in a study of regulatory T cells in long-lasting Graves disease. Study-wide findings and caveats: The small sample size may have reduced accuracy. The researchers studied only peripheral blood, not thyroid tissue. Persistent patients shared thousands of public clonotypes among themselves. Newly diagnosed patients shared fewer, at roughly 900.

Comments on this clonotype: The antigen remains undetermined. A far larger clone is one nucleotide away, so this likely arose from a read error.

As for time point: persistent/refractory GD, antithyroid drugs over 5 years with positive TRAb. Generation of the TCR library employed RNA extracted from PBMCs. Construction of TCR beta libraries relied on iRepertoire HTBI primers and on Arm-PCR targeting CDR3 regions. TCRdb used MiXCR to reprocess the multiplex PCR reads, holding one entry per CDR3 protein. The sample yields some 430,000 distinct CDR3 sequences, about a fifth seen once. The TCR sequence derives from a female donor with Graves disease. The source was peripheral blood mononuclear cells (PBMCs), collected when the disease was refractory, from a patient treated with antithyroid drugs.

The CDR3 DNA sequence: TGTGCCAGCAGTTCCTCGGGACGGTGGAACTTTGGCTACACCTTC. Amino acid sequence: CASSSSGRWNFGYTF. The rearrangement links TRBV6-2 or TRBV6-3 to TRBJ1-2; a possible D gene is TRBD1 (5 bases). The CDR3 covers 15 residues. The germline CDR1 and CDR2 sequences are MNHEY and SVGEGT.